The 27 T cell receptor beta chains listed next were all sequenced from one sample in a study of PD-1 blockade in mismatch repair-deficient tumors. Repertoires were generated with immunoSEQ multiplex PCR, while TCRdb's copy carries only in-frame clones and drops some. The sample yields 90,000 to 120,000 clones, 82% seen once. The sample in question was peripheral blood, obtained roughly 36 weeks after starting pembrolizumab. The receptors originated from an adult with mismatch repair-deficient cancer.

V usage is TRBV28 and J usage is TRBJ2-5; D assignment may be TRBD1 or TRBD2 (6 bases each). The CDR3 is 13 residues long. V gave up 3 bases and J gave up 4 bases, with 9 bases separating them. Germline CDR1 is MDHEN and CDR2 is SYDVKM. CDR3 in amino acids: CASSLGGPETQYF. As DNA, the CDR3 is TGTGCCAGCAGTTTGGGGGGCCCAGAGACCCAGTACTTC.

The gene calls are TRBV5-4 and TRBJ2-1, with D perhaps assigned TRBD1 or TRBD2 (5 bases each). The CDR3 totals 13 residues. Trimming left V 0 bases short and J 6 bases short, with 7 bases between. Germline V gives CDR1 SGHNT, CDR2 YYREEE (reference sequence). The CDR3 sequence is CASSLVGTNEQFF. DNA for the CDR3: TGTGCCAGCAGCTTGGTGGGGACCAATGAGCAGTTCTTC.

CDR3 sequence (DNA): TGTGCCAGCAGCTCTGGACAGGGTTTTTCCTACGAGCAGTACTTC. This sequence encodes CASSSGQGFSYEQYF. The rearrangement links TRBV7-9 to TRBJ2-7; 8 nucleotides line up with TRBD1. Germline V gives CDR1 SEHNR, CDR2 FQNEAQ (reference sequence). V shed 4 bases and J 1 base; nucleotides not matched to a gene: 6. This CDR3 contains 15 residues.

CDR3 sequence (DNA): TGTGCCATCAAAGGACAGACTAACACTGAAGCTTTCTTT. Translating gives CAIKGQTNTEAFF. This chain links TRBV10-3 with TRBJ1-1, with D perhaps matching TRBD1 (6 bases). Germline lookup yields CDR1 ENHRY and CDR2 SYGVKD. Trimming removed 7 bases at V and 2 bases at J, with 11 bases between. The CDR3 contains 13 residues.

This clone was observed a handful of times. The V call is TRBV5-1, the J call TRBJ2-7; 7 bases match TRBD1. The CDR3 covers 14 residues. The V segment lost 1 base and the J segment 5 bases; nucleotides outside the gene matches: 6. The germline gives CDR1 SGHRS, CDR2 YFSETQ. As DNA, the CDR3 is TGCGCCAGCAGCTTGCCTACAGGGGCGAACGAGCAGTACTTC. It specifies CASSLPTGANEQYF.

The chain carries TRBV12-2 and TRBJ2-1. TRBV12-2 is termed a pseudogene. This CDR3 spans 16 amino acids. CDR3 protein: CASRLGTYSSYNEQFF. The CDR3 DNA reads TGTGCAAGTCGCTTGGGGACCTACAGCTCCTACAATGAGCAGTTCTTC.

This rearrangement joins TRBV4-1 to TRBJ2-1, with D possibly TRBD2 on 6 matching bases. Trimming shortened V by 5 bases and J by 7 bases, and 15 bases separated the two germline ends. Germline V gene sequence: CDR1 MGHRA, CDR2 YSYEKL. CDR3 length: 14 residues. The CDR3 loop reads CASSSPIGGNEQFF. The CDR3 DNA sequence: TGCGCCAGCAGCTCCCCAATTGGGGGGAATGAGCAGTTCTTC.

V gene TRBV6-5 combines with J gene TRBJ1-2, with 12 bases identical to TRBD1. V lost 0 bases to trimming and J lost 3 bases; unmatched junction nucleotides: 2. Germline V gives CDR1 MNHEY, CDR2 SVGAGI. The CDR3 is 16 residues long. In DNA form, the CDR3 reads TGTGCCAGCAGTTACTCCGGGACAGGGGGCCACTATGGCTACACCTTC. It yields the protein CASSYSGTGGHYGYTF.

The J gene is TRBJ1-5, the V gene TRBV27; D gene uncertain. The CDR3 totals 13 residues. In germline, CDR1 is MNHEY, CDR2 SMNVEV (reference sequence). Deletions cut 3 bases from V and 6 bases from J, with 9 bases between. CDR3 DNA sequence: TGTGCCAGCAGTTTGGGCGGGATTCAGCCCCAGCATTTT. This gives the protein CASSLGGIQPQHF.

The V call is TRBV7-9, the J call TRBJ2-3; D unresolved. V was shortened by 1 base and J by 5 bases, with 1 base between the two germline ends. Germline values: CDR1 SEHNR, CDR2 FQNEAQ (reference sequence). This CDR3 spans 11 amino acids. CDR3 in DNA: TGTGCCAGCAGCTTAGTAGATACGCAGTATTTT. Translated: CASSLVDTQYF.

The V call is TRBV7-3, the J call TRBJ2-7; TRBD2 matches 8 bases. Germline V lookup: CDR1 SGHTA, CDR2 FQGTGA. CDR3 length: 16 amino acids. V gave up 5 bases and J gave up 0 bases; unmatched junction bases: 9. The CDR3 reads CASSRTTSGSSYEQYF. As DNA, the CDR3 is TGTGCCAGCAGCCGAACTACTAGCGGAAGCTCCTACGAGCAGTACTTC.

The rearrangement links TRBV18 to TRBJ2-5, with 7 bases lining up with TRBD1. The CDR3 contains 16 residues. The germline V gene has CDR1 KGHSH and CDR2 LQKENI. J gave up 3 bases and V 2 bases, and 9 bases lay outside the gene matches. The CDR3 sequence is CASSPNRDSDKETQYF. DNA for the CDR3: TGTGCCAGCTCACCAAACCGGGACAGCGACAAAGAGACCCAGTACTTC.

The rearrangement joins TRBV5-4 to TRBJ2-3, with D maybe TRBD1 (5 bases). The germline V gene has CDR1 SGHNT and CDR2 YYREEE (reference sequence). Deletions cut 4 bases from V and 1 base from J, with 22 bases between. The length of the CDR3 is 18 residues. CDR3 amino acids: CASSKETRRGKGTDTQYF. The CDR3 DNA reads TGTGCCAGCAGCAAGGAAACAAGAAGGGGAAAAGGCACAGATACGCAGTATTTT.

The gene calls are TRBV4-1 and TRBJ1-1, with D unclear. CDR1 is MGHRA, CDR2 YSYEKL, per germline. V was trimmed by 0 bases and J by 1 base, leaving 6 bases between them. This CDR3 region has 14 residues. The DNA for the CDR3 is TGCGCCAGCAGCCAAGATATCAGGAACACTGAAGCTTTCTTT. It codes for CASSQDIRNTEAFF.

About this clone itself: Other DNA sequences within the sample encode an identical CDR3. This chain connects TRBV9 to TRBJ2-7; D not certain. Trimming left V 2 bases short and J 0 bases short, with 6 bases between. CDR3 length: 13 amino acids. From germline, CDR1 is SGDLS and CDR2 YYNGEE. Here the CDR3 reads CASSVGSSYEQYF. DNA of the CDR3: TGTGCCAGCAGCGTGGGAAGCTCCTACGAGCAGTACTTC.

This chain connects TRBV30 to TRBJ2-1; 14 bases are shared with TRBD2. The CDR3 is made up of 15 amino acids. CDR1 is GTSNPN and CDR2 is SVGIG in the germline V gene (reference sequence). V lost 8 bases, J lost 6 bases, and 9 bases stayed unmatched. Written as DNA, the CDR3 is TGTGCCACCCAAAAGGGACTAGCGGGAGTCAATGAGCAGTTCTTC. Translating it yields CATQKGLAGVNEQFF. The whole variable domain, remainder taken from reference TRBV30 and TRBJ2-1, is SQTIHQWPATLVQPVGSPLSLECTVEGTSNPNLYWYRQAAGRGLQLLFYSVGIGQISSEVPQNLSASRPQDRQFILSSKKLLLSDSGFYLCATQKGLAGVNEQFFGPGTRLTVL.

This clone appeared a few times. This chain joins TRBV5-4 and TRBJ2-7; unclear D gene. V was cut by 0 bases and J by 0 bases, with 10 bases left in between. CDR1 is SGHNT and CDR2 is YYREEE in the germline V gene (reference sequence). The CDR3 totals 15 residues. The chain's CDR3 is CASSLGAGPSYEQYF. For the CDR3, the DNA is TGTGCCAGCAGCTTGGGGGCAGGTCCCTCCTACGAGCAGTACTTC.

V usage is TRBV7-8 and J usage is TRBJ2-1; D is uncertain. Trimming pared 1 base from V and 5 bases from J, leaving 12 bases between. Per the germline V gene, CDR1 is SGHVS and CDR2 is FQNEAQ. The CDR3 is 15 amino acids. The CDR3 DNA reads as TGTGCCAGCAGCTTAGACCGGACCAGAGACAATGAGCAGTTCTTC. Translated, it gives CASSLDRTRDNEQFF.

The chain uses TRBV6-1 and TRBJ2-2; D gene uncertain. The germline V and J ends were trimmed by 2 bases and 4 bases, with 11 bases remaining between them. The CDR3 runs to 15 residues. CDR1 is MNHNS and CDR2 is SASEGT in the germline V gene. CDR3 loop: CASSERQDLTGELFF. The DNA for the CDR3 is TGTGCCAGCAGTGAAAGGCAGGACCTCACCGGGGAGCTGTTTTTT.

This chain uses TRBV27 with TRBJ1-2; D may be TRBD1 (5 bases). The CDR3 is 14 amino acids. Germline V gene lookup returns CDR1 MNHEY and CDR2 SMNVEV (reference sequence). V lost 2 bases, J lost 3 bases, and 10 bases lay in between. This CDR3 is CASSLNRRHYGYTF. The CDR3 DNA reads TGTGCCAGCAGTTTAAACAGGCGGCACTATGGCTACACCTTC.

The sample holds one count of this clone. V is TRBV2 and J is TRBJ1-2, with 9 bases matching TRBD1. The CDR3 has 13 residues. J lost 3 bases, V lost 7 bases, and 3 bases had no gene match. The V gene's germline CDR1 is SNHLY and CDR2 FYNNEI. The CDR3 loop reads CASKRTGDYGYTF. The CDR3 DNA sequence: TGTGCCAGCAAACGGACAGGGGACTATGGCTACACCTTC. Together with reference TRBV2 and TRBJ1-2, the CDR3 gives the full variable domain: EPEVTQTPSHQVTQMGQEVILRCVPISNHLYFYWYRQILGQKVEFLVSFYNNEISEKSEIFDDQFSVERPDGSNFTLKIRSTKLEDSAMYFCASKRTGDYGYTFGSGTRLTVV.

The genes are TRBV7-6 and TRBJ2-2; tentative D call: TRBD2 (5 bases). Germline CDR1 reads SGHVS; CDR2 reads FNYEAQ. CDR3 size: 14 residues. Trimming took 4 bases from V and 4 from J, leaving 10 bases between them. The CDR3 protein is CASSSDSSTGELFF. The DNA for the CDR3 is TGTGCCAGCAGCTCGGACTCCTCCACCGGGGAGCTGTTTTTT.

Written as DNA, the CDR3 is TGCGCCAGCAGCCAAGATCGACTAAAAGTAAGCTATGGCTACACCTTC. Protein: CASSQDRLKVSYGYTF. The chain uses TRBV4-3 and TRBJ1-2; D gene unclear. This CDR3 has 16 amino acids. Germline V CDR1 and CDR2: LGHNA, YSLEER. V lost 0 bases to trimming and J lost 4 bases, with 15 bases between them.

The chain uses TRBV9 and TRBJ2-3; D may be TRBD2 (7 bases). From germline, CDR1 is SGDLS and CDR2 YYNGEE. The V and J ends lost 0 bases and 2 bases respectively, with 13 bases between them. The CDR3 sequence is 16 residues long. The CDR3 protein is CASSVEGGGVTDTQYF. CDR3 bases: TGTGCCAGCAGCGTAGAAGGGGGAGGGGTCACAGATACGCAGTATTTT.

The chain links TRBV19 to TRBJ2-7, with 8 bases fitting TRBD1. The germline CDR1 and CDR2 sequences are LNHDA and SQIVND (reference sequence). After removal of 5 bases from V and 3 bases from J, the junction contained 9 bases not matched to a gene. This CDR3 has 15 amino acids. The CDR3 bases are TGTGCCAGTAGTCGAATGGCGGACAGGGACTACGAGCAGTACTTC. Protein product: CASSRMADRDYEQYF.

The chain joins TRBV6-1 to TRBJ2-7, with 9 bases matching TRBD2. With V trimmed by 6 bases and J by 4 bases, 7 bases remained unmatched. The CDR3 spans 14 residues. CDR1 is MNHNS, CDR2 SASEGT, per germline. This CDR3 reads CASRRLAEMYEQYF. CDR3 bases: TGTGCCAGCAGAAGACTAGCGGAGATGTACGAGCAGTACTTC.

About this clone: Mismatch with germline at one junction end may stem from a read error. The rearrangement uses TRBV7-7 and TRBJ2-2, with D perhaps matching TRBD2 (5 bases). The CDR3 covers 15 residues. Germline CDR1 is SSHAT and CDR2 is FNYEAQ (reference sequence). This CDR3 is CASSLAFGETGELFF. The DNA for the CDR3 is TGTGCTAGCAGCTTAGCGTTCGGAGAGACCGGGGAGCTGTTTTTT.